Presented here are 22 T cell receptor beta chains from one specimen sequenced in a study of CD8 T cells in Susac syndrome (dated by TCRdb to 2018 to 2020). Preparation of the library involved the immunoSEQ multiplex PCR assay. RNA was extracted using the RNeasy kit, and about 0.45 to 1 ug of the RNA was reverse transcribed with random hexamers. TCRdb redid the processing of the public reads, applying fastp at Q25 and MiXCR, and retained in-frame beta chains. Merged by CDR3 protein, the rows form single entries marked with the most common genes and DNA. This sample lists some 250,000 distinct CDR3 sequences; almost 97% were detected once. 0.1% of the sample is in the top ten clones. What was sequenced was CD4+ T cells from PBMCs. The receptors were sampled from a human donor with Susac syndrome.

The gene calls are TRBV20-1 and TRBJ2-1; D perhaps matches TRBD2 (5 bases). The CDR3 contains 15 residues. Germline CDR1 DFQATT, CDR2 SNEGSKA (reference sequence). Trimming removed 2 bases from V and 0 bases from J, with 11 bases in between. For the CDR3, the DNA is TGCAGTGCTAGAAAGCGGAGGAGCTCCTACAATGAGCAGTTCTTC. As protein: CSARKRRSSYNEQFF.

The genes are TRBV9 and TRBJ2-1, with TRBD2 as a possible D gene (6 bases). This CDR3 has 15 residues. Germline CDR1 and CDR2: SGDLS and YYNGEE. Trimming stripped 0 bases from V and 1 base from J, with 8 bases between. The CDR3 region has the DNA TGTGCCAGCAGCGTAGTAGCGGCGTCCTACAATGAGCAGTTCTTC. It yields the protein CASSVVAASYNEQFF.

J is TRBJ2-3 and V is TRBV28; no clear D. Trimming took 6 bases from V and 2 from J, leaving 9 bases between them. Germline lookup yields CDR1 MDHEN and CDR2 SYDVKM. There are 13 residues in the CDR3. The CDR3 DNA sequence: TGTGCCAGCAGGCTTCGCCCCACAGATACGCAGTATTTT. This translates into CASRLRPTDTQYF.

This clonotype appeared a single time. The CDR3 DNA reads TGTGCCAGCACTTCCATGCAAGCTCAGCCCCAGCATTTT. The encoded protein is CASTSMQAQPQHF. This chain connects TRBV12-3 or TRBV12-4 to TRBJ1-5; D is unclear. V dropped 7 bases and J dropped 6 bases, with 13 bases sitting between them. The CDR3 extends over 13 amino acids.

The chain links TRBV18 to TRBJ2-7, with 10 positions matching TRBD2. Germline CDR1 reads KGHSH; CDR2 reads LQKENI. With V trimmed by 6 bases and J by 3 bases, 20 bases remained unmatched. The CDR3 is made up of 19 amino acids. CDR3: CASSRTPVTSGNPDYEQYF. The DNA for the CDR3 is TGTGCCAGCTCCCGCACGCCGGTCACTAGCGGGAACCCGGACTACGAGCAGTACTTC.

The chain combines TRBV12-3 or TRBV12-4 with TRBJ1-2; 8 bases line up with TRBD1. The CDR3 covers 15 residues. Trimming cost V 5 bases and J 13 bases; bases outside gene matches: 18. CDR3 protein: CASSGTPDRTGIRTF. DNA of the CDR3: TGTGCCAGCAGTGGAACACCCGACCGGACAGGGATTCGCACCTTC.

This sequence joins TRBV5-1 and TRBJ2-1; D ambiguous. The CDR3 runs 12 residues. Trimming stripped 3 bases from V and 8 bases from J, with 9 bases between. Germline V gene sequence: CDR1 SGHRS, CDR2 YFSETQ. The CDR3 DNA reads TGCGCCAGCAGCTCACCGGGTTATGAGCAGTTCTTC. Translated: CASSSPGYEQFF.

The CDR3 DNA follows: TGTGCCAGCAGCCGTTCCTCTGACGGAGGGGAAGCTTTCTTT. Its translation: CASSRSSDGGEAFF. This sequence joins TRBV7-9 and TRBJ1-1; D call uncertain. CDR3 length equals 14 residues. Germline CDR1 and CDR2: SEHNR and FQNEAQ (reference sequence). Between the trimmed V and J ends, which lost 5 bases and 8 bases, there was a span of 18 bases.

CDR3 residues: CASSLREFDSYNEQFF. The CDR3 DNA follows: TGCGCCAGCAGCTTGCGGGAATTCGACTCCTACAATGAGCAGTTCTTC. The V and J genes are TRBV5-1 and TRBJ2-1; perhaps TRBD2 as D (5 bases). Trimming left V 1 base short and J 0 bases short, with 11 bases between. The CDR3 covers 16 residues. CDR1 SGHRS and CDR2 YFSETQ come from the germline V gene.

V is TRBV10-3 and J is TRBJ2-1; the D is unclear. V gave up 0 bases and J gave up 5 bases, with 8 bases separating them. CDR1 is ENHRY and CDR2 is SYGVKD in the germline V gene. The CDR3 extends over 14 amino acids. The chain's CDR3 is CAISESDPNNEQFF. The CDR3 DNA is TGTGCCATCAGTGAGTCGGACCCGAACAATGAGCAGTTCTTC.

The chain uses TRBV9 and TRBJ2-1, with 11 bases lining up with TRBD2. CDR3 size: 16 residues. Losses at the gene ends were 0 bases for V and 7 bases for J; bases not matched to a gene: 6. Per the germline V gene, CDR1 is SGDLS and CDR2 is YYNGEE. CDR3 protein: CASSVATSGSQNEQFF. The CDR3 DNA follows: TGTGCCAGCAGCGTAGCTACTAGCGGGAGCCAGAATGAGCAGTTCTTC.

The CDR3 DNA is TGTGCCAGCAGCACCTACGGACGGAACAATGAGCAGTTCTTC. Protein sequence: CASSTYGRNNEQFF. J is TRBJ2-1 and V is TRBV7-2; no clear D gene. Looked up from germline, CDR1 is SGHTA and CDR2 is FQGNSA. V lost 5 bases to trimming and J lost 5 bases, with 13 bases between them. This CDR3 has 14 residues.

This clonotype appeared a single time. The rearrangement uses TRBV27 and TRBJ1-1; maybe TRBD1 (5 bases). The CDR3 runs 16 residues. Germline CDR1 and CDR2: MNHEY and SMNVEV (reference sequence). Between the trimmed V and J ends, which lost 3 bases and 0 bases, there was a span of 14 bases. CDR3 amino acids: CASSLRASRVNTEAFF. CDR3 nucleotide sequence: TGTGCCAGCAGTTTGAGAGCCTCCAGGGTGAACACTGAAGCTTTCTTT.

This chain links TRBV29-1 with TRBJ2-3; TRBD1 matches 7 bases. Per the germline V gene, CDR1 is SQVTM and CDR2 is ANQGSEA. The V and J ends lost 6 bases and 2 bases, in that order; junction bases with no gene match: 11. The CDR3 is 15 amino acids. CDR3 in DNA: TGCAGCGTGCCAGCAGGGGGAAGCTTCACAGATACGCAGTATTTT. Translating it yields CSVPAGGSFTDTQYF.

In regard to this clonotype: A read error is likely, as this CDR3 ends without the conserved phenylalanine or tryptophan. The limits of the CDR3 on the DNA are not certain, so only TCRdb's listed CDR3 is given. The chain has TRBV29-1 and TRBJ2-1; TRBD1 reflects the table's D call only, with no check against the DNA. From germline, CDR1 is SQVTM and CDR2 ANQGSEA. The CDR3 length is 11 residues, termini included. CDR3 region: CSVETRSPPVI.

The gene calls are TRBV27 and TRBJ1-5; D might be TRBD1 (6 bases). Trimming cost V 3 bases and J 6 bases, with 12 bases left between them. The CDR3 has 14 residues. Per germline, CDR1 MNHEY and CDR2 SMNVEV (reference sequence). The CDR3 DNA reads TGTGCCAGCAGTTTCGGCAGGGGTGGTCAGCCCCAGCATTTT. It codes for CASSFGRGGQPQHF.

The chain uses TRBV18 and TRBJ2-2, with D possibly being TRBD2 (5 bases). Trimming removed 3 bases at V and 8 bases at J, with 7 bases between. The V gene's germline CDR1 is KGHSH and CDR2 LQKENI. The length of the CDR3 is 12 residues. CDR3 residues: CASSPDSGELFF. In DNA form, the CDR3 reads TGTGCCAGCTCACCGGACTCTGGGGAGCTGTTTTTT.

V gene TRBV12-3 or TRBV12-4 combines with J gene TRBJ1-2; D is unresolved. Between the trimmed V and J ends, which lost 4 bases and 6 bases, there was a span of 21 bases. The CDR3 is 16 amino acids. CDR3 coding DNA: TGTGCCAGCAGTTACCACGATGCCGGAGTGATGGATGGCTACACCTTC. The encoded protein is CASSYHDAGVMDGYTF.

This sequence joins TRBV12-3 or TRBV12-4 and TRBJ2-7; D may be TRBD1 (6 bases). The CDR3 is 12 residues long. V was shortened by 4 bases and J by 6 bases, with 10 bases between the two germline ends. The CDR3 DNA sequence: TGTGCCAGCAGTTACAGGGTGAGCGAGCAGTACTTC. The encoded protein is CASSYRVSEQYF.

The chain employs TRBV7-9 and TRBJ1-1; 7 positions agree with TRBD1. The junction had 3 bases not matched to a gene; V was cut back by 1 base and J by 4 bases. The germline CDR1 and CDR2 sequences are SEHNR and FQNEAQ (reference sequence). The CDR3 has 14 amino acids. As DNA, the CDR3 is TGTGCCAGCAGCTTAGAGGGGGCGAGCACTGAAGCTTTCTTT. Protein product: CASSLEGASTEAFF. Drawing the rest from reference TRBV7-9 and TRBJ1-1, the complete variable domain is DTGVSQNPRHKITKRGQNVTFRCDPISEHNRLYWYRQTLGQGPEFLTYFQNEAQLEKSRLLSDRFSAERPKGSFSTLEIQRTEQGDSAMYLCASSLEGASTEAFFGQGTRLTVV.

The gene calls are TRBV5-1 and TRBJ2-3, with 8 bases that match TRBD1. The CDR3 spans 17 residues. V dropped 4 bases and J dropped 0; count of bases not matched to a gene: 10. CDR1 is SGHRS, CDR2 YFSETQ, per germline. The CDR3 here is CASSPHVGTGSTDTQYF. The CDR3 bases are TGCGCCAGCAGCCCCCACGTAGGGACAGGTAGCACAGATACGCAGTATTTT.

The rearrangement joins TRBV7-8 to TRBJ1-5; D gene unclear. V was pared by 5 bases and J by 5 bases, with 13 bases between. CDR1 and CDR2 from the germline V gene are SGHVS and FQNEAQ. The CDR3 is made up of 14 amino acids. The CDR3 bases are TGTGCCAGCAGCCGCCGGGTCGTAGATCAGCCCCAGCATTTT. This translates into CASSRRVVDQPQHF.